The 17 T cell receptor beta chains listed next were all sequenced from one sample in a study of technical replicates of blood from a few donors. The data were produced by immunoSEQ multiplex PCR, yet TCRdb's version contains in-frame clones alone and is incomplete. The sample records under 85,000 clones, about 96% being singletons. Sequencing was performed on T cells isolated from PBMCs. These receptors all come from a human donor in good health.

The chain has TRBV14 and TRBJ1-4; 8 nucleotides line up with TRBD1. Germline values: CDR1 SGHDN, CDR2 FVKESK. The CDR3 consists of 14 residues. Trimming cost V 7 bases and J 8 bases; bases outside gene matches: 9. This CDR3 reads CASTPGQGGEKLFF. CDR3 DNA sequence: TGTGCCAGCACCCCTGGACAGGGTGGAGAAAAACTGTTTTTT.

V gene TRBV2 combines with J gene TRBJ2-5; no reliable D call. Trimming left V 2 bases short and J 3 bases short, with 7 bases between. The germline V gene encodes CDR1 SNHLY and CDR2 FYNNEI. CDR3 length: 13 residues. CDR3 in DNA: TGTGCCAGCAGTGAACGACTTAAAGAGACCCAGTACTTC. Amino acid sequence: CASSERLKETQYF. Filled out from reference TRBV2 and TRBJ2-5, the complete variable domain reads EPEVTQTPSHQVTQMGQEVILRCVPISNHLYFYWYRQILGQKVEFLVSFYNNEISEKSEIFDDQFSVERPDGSNFTLKIRSTKLEDSAMYFCASSERLKETQYFGPGTRLLVL.

This chain links TRBV10-3 with TRBJ1-5; D perhaps matches TRBD1 (5 bases). This CDR3 region has 13 residues. Per germline, CDR1 ENHRY and CDR2 SYGVKD. Trimming cost V 7 bases and J 4 bases, with 11 bases left between them. CDR3 loop: CAITRAPNQPQHF. The CDR3 bases are TGTGCCATCACCAGGGCCCCAAATCAGCCCCAGCATTTT.

V is TRBV5-4 and J is TRBJ1-1; weak D call: TRBD1 (5 bases). Per the germline V gene, CDR1 is SGHNT and CDR2 is YYREEE (reference sequence). Trimming took 3 bases from V and 1 from J, leaving 13 bases between them. This CDR3 comprises 15 residues. Here the CDR3 reads CASSWFDRWNTEAFF. In DNA form, the CDR3 reads TGTGCCAGCAGCTGGTTCGACAGATGGAACACTGAAGCTTTCTTT.

This clone was detected only once. At one end the junction does not follow the germline gene, possibly because of a read error. The chain couples TRBV27 to TRBJ2-7; no firm D call. The length of the CDR3 is 10 residues. CDR1 is MNHEY, CDR2 SMNVEV, per germline (reference sequence). CDR3 loop: CASGSHEQYF. CDR3 in DNA: TGTGCCAGCGGCTCCCACGAGCAGTACTTC.

The genes are TRBV19 and TRBJ2-7; 10 bases are shared with TRBD2. This CDR3 is built from 16 residues. Germline CDR1 LNHDA, CDR2 SQIVND (reference sequence). J gave up 3 bases and V 3 bases, and 8 bases lay outside the gene matches. The chain's CDR3 is CASSMSSGSPFYEQYF. CDR3 nucleotide sequence: TGTGCCAGTAGTATGTCTAGCGGGAGTCCCTTCTACGAGCAGTACTTC.

The CDR3 DNA follows: TGTGCCAGCAGTGAACCCGGGACAGTCCAAGAGACCCAGTACTTC. This encodes CASSEPGTVQETQYF. The chain carries TRBV25-1 and TRBJ2-5; 7 nucleotides align to TRBD1. This CDR3 is 15 amino acids long. V gave up 2 bases and J gave up 1 base; unmatched junction bases: 4. Looked up from germline, CDR1 is MGHDK and CDR2 is SYGVNS.

The gene calls are TRBV4-2 and TRBJ1-2, with D maybe TRBD1 (6 bases). The V gene lost 4 bases and the J gene lost 3 bases, with 9 bases spanning the gap. Looked up from germline, CDR1 is LGHNA and CDR2 is YNFKEQ. The CDR3 spans 13 residues. The CDR3 loop reads CASSPRTDYGYTF. The CDR3, as DNA: TGTGCCAGCAGCCCCCGGACAGACTATGGCTACACCTTC.

This chain links TRBV5-1 with TRBJ1-2; 7 bases fit TRBD1. Germline V CDR1 and CDR2: SGHRS, YFSETQ. With V trimmed by 4 bases and J by 7 bases, 7 bases remained unmatched. The CDR3 covers 13 residues. The CDR3 DNA follows: TGCGCCAGCAGCCCAGACAGGGAAGGTGGCTACACCTTC. Protein product: CASSPDREGGYTF.

Notes on this clone: Sequence at one end of the junction differs from germline and may be a read error. The chain joins TRBV19 to TRBJ2-2; TRBD1 agrees at 10 bases. Germline V gene sequence: CDR1 LNHDA, CDR2 SQIVND (reference sequence). The CDR3 is 19 amino acids. The CDR3 DNA sequence: TGTGCCAGCAGTATAGCCGGGACAGGGGTATCGCGGTACACCGGGGAGCTGTTTTTT. The encoded protein is CASSIAGTGVSRYTGELFF.

This chain connects TRBV7-9 to TRBJ2-2; no clear D gene. V was shortened by 3 bases and J by 3 bases, with 23 bases between the two germline ends. The length of the CDR3 is 19 residues. CDR1 and CDR2 from the germline V gene are SEHNR and FQNEAQ (reference sequence). For the CDR3, the DNA is TGTGCCAGCAGCTTTACGTCTGCGTTGTCCCTAACTCACACCGGGGAGCTGTTTTTT. Amino acid sequence: CASSFTSALSLTHTGELFF.

The chain links TRBV5-1 to TRBJ1-3; TRBD1 might be the D (5 bases). The CDR3 sequence is 19 residues long. Germline CDR1 reads SGHRS; CDR2 reads YFSETQ. V lost 4 bases and J 0 bases, leaving 23 bases between the germline ends. The CDR3 is CASSAAGTETLSSGNTIYF. The CDR3, as DNA: TGCGCCAGCAGCGCAGCCGGGACTGAAACTTTAAGCTCTGGAAACACCATATATTTT.

The chain is built from TRBV6-6 and TRBJ2-7, with 10 nucleotides matching TRBD1. The V gene's germline CDR1 is MNHNY and CDR2 SVGAGI (reference sequence). V trimming: 4 bases; J trimming: 3 bases; junction bases outside the gene matches: 6. This CDR3 region has 15 residues. DNA for the CDR3: TGTGCCAGCAGTTGGGGGACAGGGGCGAACTACGAGCAGTACTTC. This codes for CASSWGTGANYEQYF.

The chain couples TRBV11-3 to TRBJ1-2, with 7 bases fitting TRBD1. The CDR3 has 13 amino acids. Germline assignment: CDR1 SGHNT and CDR2 YENEEA. V was pared by 6 bases and J by 3 bases, with 4 bases of the junction left unmatched. CDR3 sequence: CASRRQGHYGYTF. The CDR3 DNA is TGTGCCAGCAGGCGACAGGGACACTATGGCTACACCTTC. The full variable domain, in which reference TRBV11-3 and TRBJ1-2 provide the parts outside the CDR3, is EAGVVQSPRYKIIEKKQPVAFWCNPISGHNTLYWYLQNLGQGPELLIRYENEEAVDDSQLPKDRFSAERLKGVDSTLKIQPAELGDSAVYLCASRRQGHYGYTFGSGTRLTVV.

J is TRBJ1-1 and V is TRBV11-2, with D hard to call. The CDR3 length is 18 residues. V lost 2 bases and J 0 bases, leaving 19 bases between the germline ends. Germline assignment: CDR1 SGHAT and CDR2 FQNNGV. This chain's CDR3 is CASSLFVVRTAMNTEAFF. The CDR3 DNA follows: TGTGCCAGCAGCTTATTTGTCGTCCGGACTGCGATGAACACTGAAGCTTTCTTT. Complete variable domain (other parts from reference TRBV11-2 and TRBJ1-1): EAGVAQSPRYKIIEKRQSVAFWCNPISGHATLYWYQQILGQGPKLLIQFQNNGVVDDSQLPKDRFSAERLKGVDSTLKIQPAKLEDSAVYLCASSLFVVRTAMNTEAFFGQGTRLTVV.

The chain carries TRBV19 and TRBJ2-1, with TRBD1 identical over 9 bases. Germline V CDR1 and CDR2: LNHDA, SQIVND (reference sequence). The CDR3 has 15 residues. V shed 6 bases and J 8 bases; nucleotides not matched to a gene: 11. The CDR3 DNA sequence: TGTGCCAGTAGCGAACCCGGGACAGGGTTGGATGAGCAGTTCTTC. Translation gives CASSEPGTGLDEQFF.

The chain recombines TRBV6-5 with TRBJ1-2; 12 bases line up with TRBD1. This CDR3 is built from 13 residues. The V gene's germline CDR1 is MNHEY and CDR2 SVGAGI. Germline trimming cut 6 bases from V and 8 bases from J; bases unmatched to any gene: 4. The CDR3 is CASSRGTGGGYTF. CDR3 coding DNA: TGTGCCAGCAGCAGGGGGACAGGGGGCGGCTACACCTTC.